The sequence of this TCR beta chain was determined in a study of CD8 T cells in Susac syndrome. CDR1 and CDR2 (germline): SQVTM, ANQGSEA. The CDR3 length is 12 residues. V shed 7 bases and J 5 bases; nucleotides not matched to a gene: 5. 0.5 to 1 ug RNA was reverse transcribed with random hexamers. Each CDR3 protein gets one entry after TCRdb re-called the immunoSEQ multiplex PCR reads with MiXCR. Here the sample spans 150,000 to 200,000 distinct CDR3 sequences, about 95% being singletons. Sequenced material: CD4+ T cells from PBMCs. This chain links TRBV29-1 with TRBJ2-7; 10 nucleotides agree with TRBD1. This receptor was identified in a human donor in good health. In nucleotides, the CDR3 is TGCAGCGCCCAGGGGACAGGGGACGAGCAGTACTTC. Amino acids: CSAQGTGDEQYF.